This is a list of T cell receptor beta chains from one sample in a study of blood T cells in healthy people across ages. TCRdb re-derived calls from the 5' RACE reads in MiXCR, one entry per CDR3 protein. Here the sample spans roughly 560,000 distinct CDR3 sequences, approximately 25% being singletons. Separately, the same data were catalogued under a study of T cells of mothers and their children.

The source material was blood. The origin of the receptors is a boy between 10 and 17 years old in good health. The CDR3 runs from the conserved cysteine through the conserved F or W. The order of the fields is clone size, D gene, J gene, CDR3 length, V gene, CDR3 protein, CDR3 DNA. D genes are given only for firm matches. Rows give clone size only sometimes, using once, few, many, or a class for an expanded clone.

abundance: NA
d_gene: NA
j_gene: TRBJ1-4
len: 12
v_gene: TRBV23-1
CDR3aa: CASSQSARSLFF
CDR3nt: TGCGCCAGCAGTCAAAGTGCCAGATCACTGTTTTTT

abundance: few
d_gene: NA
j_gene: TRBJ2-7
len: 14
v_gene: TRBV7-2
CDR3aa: CASSFLQGGREQYF
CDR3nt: TGTGCCAGCAGCTTTCTCCAGGGGGGGCGCGAGCAGTACTTC

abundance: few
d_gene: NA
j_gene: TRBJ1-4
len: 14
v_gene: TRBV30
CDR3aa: CAWSGSAANEKLFF
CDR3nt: TGTGCCTGGAGCGGTAGTGCAGCTAATGAGAAACTGTTTTTT

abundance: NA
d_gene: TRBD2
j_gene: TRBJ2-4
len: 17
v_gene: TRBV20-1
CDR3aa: CSAPIGTSGGVKNIQYF
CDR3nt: TGCAGTGCTCCCATCGGGACTAGCGGGGGGGTCAAAAACATTCAGTACTTC

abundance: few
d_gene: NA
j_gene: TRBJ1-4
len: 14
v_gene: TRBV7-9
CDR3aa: CASSIGGGGEKLFF
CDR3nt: TGTGCCAGCAGCATAGGCGGGGGTGGTGAAAAACTGTTTTTT

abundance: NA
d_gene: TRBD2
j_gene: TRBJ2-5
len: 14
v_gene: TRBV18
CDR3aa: CASSPPGRGETQYF
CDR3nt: TGTGCCAGCTCACCACCGGGGAGGGGCGAGACCCAGTACTTC

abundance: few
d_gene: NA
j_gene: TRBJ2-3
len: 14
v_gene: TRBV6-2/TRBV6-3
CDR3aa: CASSYADRQIRQYF
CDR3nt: TGTGCCAGCAGTTACGCAGACCGACAGATTAGGCAGTATTTT

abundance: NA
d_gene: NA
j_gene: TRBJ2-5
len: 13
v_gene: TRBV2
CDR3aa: CASLDRNQETQYF
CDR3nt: TGTGCCAGCCTAGACAGGAACCAAGAGACCCAGTACTTC

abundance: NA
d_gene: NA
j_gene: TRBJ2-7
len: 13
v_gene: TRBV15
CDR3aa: CATSTLDVSEQYF
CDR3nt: TGTGCCACCAGCACCTTGGACGTATCGGAGCAGTACTTC

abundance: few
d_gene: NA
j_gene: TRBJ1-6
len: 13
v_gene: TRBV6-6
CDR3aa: CASSYARDSPLHF
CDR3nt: TGTGCCAGCAGTTACGCAAGGGATTCACCCCTCCACTTT

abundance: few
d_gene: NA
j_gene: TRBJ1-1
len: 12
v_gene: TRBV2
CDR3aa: CASRTVNTEAFF
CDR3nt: TGTGCCAGCAGAACAGTTAACACTGAAGCTTTCTTT

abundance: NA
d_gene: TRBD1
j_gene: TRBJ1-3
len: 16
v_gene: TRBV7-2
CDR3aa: CASSGQGALSGNTIYF
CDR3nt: TGTGCCAGCAGCGGACAGGGGGCCCTTTCTGGAAACACCATATATTTT

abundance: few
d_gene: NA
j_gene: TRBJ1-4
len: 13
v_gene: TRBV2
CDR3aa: CASSGGPDEKLFF
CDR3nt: TGTGCCAGCAGCGGGGGCCCAGACGAAAAACTGTTTTTT

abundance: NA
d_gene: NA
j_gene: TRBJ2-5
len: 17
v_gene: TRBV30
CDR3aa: CAWSVGRSGRSQETQYF
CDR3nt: TGTGCCTGGAGTGTAGGTCGGTCGGGACGGAGCCAAGAGACCCAGTACTTC

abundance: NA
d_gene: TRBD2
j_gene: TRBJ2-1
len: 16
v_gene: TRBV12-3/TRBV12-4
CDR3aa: CASSLIIGGFENEQFF
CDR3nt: TGTGCCAGCAGTTTAATCATCGGGGGGTTTGAAAATGAGCAGTTCTTC

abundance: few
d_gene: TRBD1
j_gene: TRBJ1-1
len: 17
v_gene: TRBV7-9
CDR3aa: CASSRGPPGQGGTEAFF
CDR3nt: TGTGCCAGCAGCCGGGGCCCACCGGGACAGGGGGGCACTGAAGCTTTCTTT

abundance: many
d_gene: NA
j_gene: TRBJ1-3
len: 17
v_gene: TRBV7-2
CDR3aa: CASSLVMTVNSGNTIYF
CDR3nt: TGTGCCAGCAGCTTAGTGATGACAGTAAACTCTGGAAACACCATATATTTT

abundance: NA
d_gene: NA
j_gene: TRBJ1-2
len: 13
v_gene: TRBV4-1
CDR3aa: CASSQDGGYGYTF
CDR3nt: TGCGCCAGCAGCCAAGACGGCGGCTATGGCTACACCTTC

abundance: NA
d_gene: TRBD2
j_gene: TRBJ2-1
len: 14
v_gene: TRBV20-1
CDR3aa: CSARVRGGHREQFF
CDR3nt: TGCAGTGCTAGAGTCCGGGGGGGTCACAGAGAGCAGTTCTTC

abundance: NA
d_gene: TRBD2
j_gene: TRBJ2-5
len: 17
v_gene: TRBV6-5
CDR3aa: CASSYSISGGAKETQYF
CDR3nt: TGTGCCAGCAGTTACTCGATCAGCGGGGGGGCCAAAGAGACCCAGTACTTC

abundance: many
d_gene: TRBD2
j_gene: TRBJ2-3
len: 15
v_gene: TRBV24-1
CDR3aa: CATSSLAGDADTQYF
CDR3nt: TGTGCCACCAGTTCACTAGCGGGAGATGCAGATACGCAGTATTTT

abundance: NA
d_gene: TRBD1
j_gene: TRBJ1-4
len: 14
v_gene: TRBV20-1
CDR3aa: CSAREGQGVGELFF
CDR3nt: TGCAGTGCTAGGGAGGGACAGGGGGTTGGGGAACTGTTTTTT

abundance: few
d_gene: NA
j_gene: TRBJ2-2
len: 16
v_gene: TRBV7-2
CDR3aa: CASTLIGLATTGELFF
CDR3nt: TGTGCCAGCACCCTCATCGGCCTAGCGACAACCGGGGAGCTGTTTTTT